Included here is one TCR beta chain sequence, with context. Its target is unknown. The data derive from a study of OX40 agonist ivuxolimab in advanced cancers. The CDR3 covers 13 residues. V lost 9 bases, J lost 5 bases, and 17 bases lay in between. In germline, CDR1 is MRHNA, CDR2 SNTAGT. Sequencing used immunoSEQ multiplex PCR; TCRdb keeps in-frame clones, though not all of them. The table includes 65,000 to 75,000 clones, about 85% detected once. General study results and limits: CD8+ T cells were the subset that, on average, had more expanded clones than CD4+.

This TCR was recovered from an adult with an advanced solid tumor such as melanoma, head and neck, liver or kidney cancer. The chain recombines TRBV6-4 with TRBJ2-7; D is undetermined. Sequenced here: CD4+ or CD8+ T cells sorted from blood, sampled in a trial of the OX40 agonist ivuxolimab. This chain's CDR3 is CARGFLIFHEQYF. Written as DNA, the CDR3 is TGTGCCAGGGGCTTTCTCATCTTCCACGAGCAGTACTTC.